This T cell receptor beta chain was identified during a study of response to subunit inactivated influenza vaccine. The CDR3 sequence is 13 residues long. V dropped 6 bases and J dropped 6; count of bases not matched to a gene: 7. The germline V gene has CDR1 SQVTM and CDR2 ANQGSEA. Study-wide results and limits: The authors proposed limited new T cell recruitment per seasonal influenza vaccination.

This clonotype was seen a few times. As yet, its antigen is unknown. MiXCR, applied by TCRdb to the RT-PCR reads, yields one record per CDR3 protein. The sample carries about 700,000 distinct CDR3 sequences, more than 11% recorded once. This specimen consisted of PBMCs from blood, obtained roughly 15 days before vaccination. This chain joins TRBV29-1 and TRBJ2-7, with TRBD1 matching over 11 bases. The origin of this receptor is a man aged 50 or older who received an inactivated influenza vaccine. CDR3 protein: CSVPGTGGREQYF. DNA for the CDR3: TGCAGCGTCCCCGGGACAGGGGGGCGCGAGCAGTACTTC.